Detailed here is one T cell receptor beta chain. This specimen belongs to a study of blood T cells in healthy people across ages. Combining a sample-barcoded 5' primer with a J-beta primer mix, a second PCR ran for about 6 to 11 cycles. TCRdb analysed the 5' RACE reads with MiXCR anew, one entry per CDR3 protein. The data contain around 1.1 million distinct CDR3 sequences, approximately 38% of them seen just once; the ten biggest clones take up around 14%. CDR3 length: 13 amino acids. Germline values: CDR1 SNHLY, CDR2 FYNNEI. With 6 bases removed from V and 0 bases from J, the gap between germline ends came to 8 bases.

J is TRBJ1-1 and V is TRBV2; D possibly corresponds to TRBD1 (5 bases). Specimen: blood. This sequence was found in a man between 18 and 29 years old in good health. CDR3 sequence reads: CASRATVNTEAFF. The DNA for the CDR3 is TGTGCCAGCAGGGCGACAGTGAACACTGAAGCTTTCTTT.